This TCR beta chain is from a study of blood T cells in healthy people across ages. The donors, aged about 6 to 95, were healthy Caucasians from Russia. A J-beta primer mix and a sample-barcoded 5' primer were used in a second PCR of roughly 6 to 11 cycles. MiXCR, applied by TCRdb to the 5' RACE reads, yields one record per CDR3 protein. The sample consists of 540,000 or so distinct CDR3 sequences, roughly a quarter of them appearing once. Germline V gene lookup returns CDR1 SGHTA and CDR2 FQGNSA. This CDR3 has 14 amino acids. Trimming removed 3 bases from V and 3 bases from J, with 9 bases in between.

The chain carries TRBV7-2 and TRBJ1-5, with a tentative D call TRBD1 (5 bases). Material for sequencing was blood. The receptor was isolated from a woman in her seventies in good health. This chain's CDR3 is CASSLTASNQPQHF. CDR3 sequence (DNA): TGTGCCAGCAGCTTGACAGCCTCCAATCAGCCCCAGCATTTT. The variable domain in full, with the rest retrieved from reference TRBV7-2 and TRBJ1-5, is GAGVSQSPSNKVTEKGKDVELRCDPISGHTALYWYRQSLGQGLEFLIYFQGNSAPDKSGLPSDRFSAERTGGSVSTLTIQRTQQEDSAVYLCASSLTASNQPQHFGDGTRLSIL.